The rows below give T cell receptor beta chains drawn from one sample of a study of OX40 agonist ivuxolimab in advanced cancers. Sequenced by immunoSEQ multiplex PCR; TCRdb stores in-frame clones only, minus some. This sample has tens of thousands of clones, with around 87% found just once. The sample was CD4+ or CD8+ T cells sorted from blood, taken in a trial of the OX40 agonist ivuxolimab. The receptors come from an adult with an advanced solid tumor such as melanoma, head and neck, liver or kidney cancer. CDR3s include the opening cysteine and the closing phenylalanine or tryptophan. A D gene is named only where the DNA matches it firmly. Clone size appears in some rows only: once, few, many, or a class for an expanded clone.

d_gene	j_gene	abundance	v_gene	CDR3nt	CDR3aa
.	TRBJ1-4	.	TRBV5-4	TGTGCCAGCAGCTTAGCCCCGGACAGTTATAATGAAAAACTGTTTTTT	CASSLAPDSYNEKLFF
.	TRBJ1-6	.	TRBV2	TGTGCCAGCAGCGAGGCCAGATATTCACCCCTCCACTTT	CASSEARYSPLHF
.	TRBJ1-5	few	TRBV10-3	TGTGCCATCAGTGGCCAACAGGGTCGGGGTCAGCCCCAGCATTTT	CAISGQQGRGQPQHF
.	TRBJ1-3	.	TRBV9	TGTGCCAGCAGCGTAGCTCCAAGCTCTGGAAACACCATATATTTT	CASSVAPSSGNTIYF
.	TRBJ2-3	.	TRBV7-2	TGTGCCAGCAGCCCCCCCTTTTTGAGAGATACGCAGTATTTT	CASSPPFLRDTQYF
TRBD1	TRBJ2-7	.	TRBV10-1	TGCGCCAGCATGAAGGGACAGGGACCCTACGAGCAGTACTTC	CASMKGQGPYEQYF
.	TRBJ2-7	.	TRBV5-6	TGTGCCAGCAGCTTGAAGTCCCGTACCGGGTACGAGCAGTACTTC	CASSLKSRTGYEQYF
.	TRBJ1-4	.	TRBV28	TGTGCCAGCAGTCCCCGGGGTGGTGGTGAAAAACTGTTTTTT	CASSPRGGGEKLFF
.	TRBJ2-7	.	TRBV27	TGTGCCAGCAGTTTCTCCAACGAGCAGTACTTC	CASSFSNEQYF
TRBD1	TRBJ2-1	once	TRBV18	TGTGCCAGCTCACCCTCGGGACAGGGGGTCAATGAGCAGTTCTTC	CASSPSGQGVNEQFF
.	TRBJ2-4	.	TRBV30	TGTGCCTGGAGTGAGGGCCCCCGGGGAGCGGAGTACTTC	CAWSEGPRGAEYF
.	TRBJ2-1	.	TRBV4-1	TGCGCCAGCAGCCTCCTACCCGGCTCCTACAATGAGCAGTTCTTC	CASSLLPGSYNEQFF
.	TRBJ2-7	.	TRBV25-1	TGTGCCAGCAGTGGGTACGAGCAGTACTTC	CASSGYEQYF
.	TRBJ1-6	once	TRBV4-2	TGTGCCAGCAGCCAAGCCGAAGGGCACGTCGGCTATAATTCACCCCTCCACTTT	CASSQAEGHVGYNSPLHF
.	TRBJ1-2	.	TRBV19	TGTGCCAGTAGCCCCGCGGATAACTATGGCTACACCTTC	CASSPADNYGYTF
.	TRBJ2-5	.	TRBV11-2	TGTGCCAGCAGCTCTGCGGGCCTGGAAGAGACCCAGTACTTC	CASSSAGLEETQYF
.	TRBJ2-1	.	TRBV7-9	TGTGCCAGCAGCTTAGAAGCCTATGAGCAGTTCTTC	CASSLEAYEQFF
.	TRBJ1-5	.	TRBV29-1	TGCAGCGTTGCGATGAATAGCAATCAGCCCCAGCATTTT	CSVAMNSNQPQHF
.	TRBJ2-7	.	TRBV5-1	TGCGCCAGCAGCTTGGGGGTACTGGTCGACGAGCAGTACTTC	CASSLGVLVDEQYF
.	TRBJ1-5	.	TRBV19	TGTGCCAGCCGACGGGGCAATCAGCCCCAGCATTTT	CASRRGNQPQHF
.	TRBJ1-5	.	TRBV7-2	TGTGCCAGCAGCACCGACATCAATCAGCCCCAGCATTTT	CASSTDINQPQHF
TRBD1	TRBJ1-6	.	TRBV2	TGTGCCAGCAGTGTTTTAGGGGGCGCGAAGAATTCACCCCTCCACTTT	CASSVLGGAKNSPLHF
.	TRBJ2-2	.	TRBV6-1	TGTGCCAGCTCGTCCATGAGCACGAACACCGGGGAGCTGTTTTTT	CASSSMSTNTGELFF
TRBD2	TRBJ2-3	.	TRBV4-1	TGCGCCAGCAGCCCGATCTCTCCGGGACTAGCGGGGCATACGCAGTATTTT	CASSPISPGLAGHTQYF
TRBD2	TRBJ2-2	.	TRBV6-6	TGTGCCAGCAGTTACGGAGCGGGAGGGGATACCGGGGAGCTGTTTTTT	CASSYGAGGDTGELFF
.	TRBJ1-5	.	TRBV27	TGTGCCAGCAGCGACCGGTGGTATAGCAATCAGCCCCAGCATTTT	CASSDRWYSNQPQHF
.	TRBJ1-1	.	TRBV9	TGTGCCAGCAGCGTAGAGGCAAGGAGGGACACTGAAGCTTTCTTT	CASSVEARRDTEAFF
.	TRBJ1-5	once	TRBV6-1	TGTGCCAGCAGTCAGGGGAGGGACAATCAGCCCCAGCATTTT	CASSQGRDNQPQHF
TRBD2	TRBJ2-3	.	TRBV7-3	TGTGCCAGCAGCTCATCAGCGGGAGGGCCTGATACGCAGTATTTT	CASSSSAGGPDTQYF